This T cell receptor beta chain is drawn from a study of blood T cell repertoires in COVID-19. The table came from immunoSEQ multiplex PCR; TCRdb's copy has only in-frame clones and leaves some out. The repertoire holds about 200,000 clones, about 86% seen once, with 6% to 8% in the top ten. Residents of about two dozen US areas, aged about 18 to 89 years, made up the participants. The sequence derives from a man aged 35 to 55 who had recovered from COVID-19. Sequencing used PBMCs or T cells enriched from blood (not recorded which).

The DNA for the CDR3 is TGTGCCAGTGGACAGTCTTATAGCAATCAGCCCCAGCATTTT. It yields the protein CASGQSYSNQPQHF. This chain links TRBV28 with TRBJ1-5; TRBD1 is a possible D gene (6 bases). CDR3 size: 14 residues. The V gene's germline CDR1 is MDHEN and CDR2 SYDVKM. V gave up 9 bases and J gave up 0 bases, with 12 bases separating them. Supplemented by reference TRBV28 and TRBJ1-5, the full variable domain reads DVKVTQSSRYLVKRTGEKVFLECVQDMDHENMFWYRQDPGLGLRLIYFSYDVKMKEKGDIPEGYSVSREKKERFSLILESASTNQTSMYLCASGQSYSNQPQHFGDGTRLSIL.